The sequence of this TCR beta chain was determined in a study of CXCR4 blockade with PD-1 therapy in pancreatic cancer. In its sample, this clone was seen a few times. Its specificity is unknown. Whole-study findings and limits: Survival did not correlate with tumor clonality, which averaged about 0.14 versus 0.05.

TCRdb's table, derived via immunoSEQ multiplex PCR, lists solely in-frame clones and lacks some. The table shows about 5,200 clones, with almost 50% occurring only once. V was clipped by 3 bases and J by 2 bases; unmatched bases: 12. The CDR3 has 17 amino acids. The germline CDR1 and CDR2 sequences are SGHNT and YENEEA. Sequenced: tumor tissue. The sequence derives from a human donor with pancreatic ductal adenocarcinoma. The gene calls are TRBV11-3 and TRBJ2-5; 7 nucleotides match TRBD2. The CDR3 protein is CASSLGGGGRSQETQYF. The CDR3 DNA sequence: TGTGCCAGCAGCTTGGGAGGTGGCGGGAGATCTCAAGAGACCCAGTACTTC.